The source of this T cell receptor (beta chain) is a study of neurological immune-mediated disorders (dated 2019 in TCRdb). Study-wide context: Peripheral blood TCR-beta repertoires from patients with HTLV-I-associated myelopathy (HAM/TSP), patients with multiple sclerosis, and healthy controls were compared in the study using UMI-based sequencing. The roughly 110 TCR-beta libraries covered PBMC samples along with longitudinal samples, technical triplicates, and paired sorted CD4+ and CD8+ T-cell subsets. Technical triplicate libraries were sequenced to precisely calculate how much the frequency of each individual clone varied. The cohort was made up of 68 subjects, consisting of roughly 15 HAM/TSP patients, about 34 multiple sclerosis patients and 20 or so healthy controls.

This clonotype was recorded at least ten times. The specificity of this receptor is unknown. No qualities accompany the bases; no much larger clone lies one base away. The time point label here, explained by the study, means: technical triplicate 1. For unsorted PBMC libraries, 2 million PBMCs were used after storage in RNAlater at -80 degrees C until RNA extraction. PBMCs were separated from peripheral blood using Ficoll-Hypaque density gradient centrifugation and then cryopreserved in liquid nitrogen. The study at large found these results: No identical CDR3 amino acid sequences were found to be shared among expanded clones across subjects, suggesting that TCR-beta repertoires were private in all groups. The highest TCR clonal expansion was observed in HAM/TSP patients, whereas the lowest was observed in MS patients, even when compared with healthy controls.

The CDR3 numbers 16 residues from cysteine through phenylalanine. Only the CDR3 DNA is retained, 48 bases long and in frame from the first base. V drops 9 bases and J drops 2 bases, leaving 20 bases in between. cDNA was synthesized by template-switch 5'RACE using a primer with a 10-nucleotide random unique molecular identifier that tagged each TCR transcript. Each sequencing run produced over 190 million TCR-beta sequences covering 15-18 subjects. The RNeasy kit was used to extract total RNA. Using the KAPA Real-time Library Amplification kit, TCR-beta VDJ regions were amplified with primers for the TCR constant region and the 5'RACE anchor. A first PCR added sample indexes and Illumina adaptors, and a second PCR then raised library yield. After Ampure bead purification, the TCR product of roughly 650 bp was size-selected on a 2% E-gel SizeSelection system. Library quality was checked on a Bioanalyzer, concentration was measured with Qubit, and libraries were quantified with the Kapa Library Quantification kit before pooling. An Illumina HiSeq 2500 was used to sequence the libraries paired-end at 2 x 150 bp. To increase sequence diversity, roughly 23-30% phiX was spiked into each library pool. As for the original processing: Quality-filtered reads were processed with the UMI-based MiGEC pipeline, which removed over 75% of raw TCR sequences during error correction. IMGT germline references were used for aligning VDJ genes, and each clonotype was defined as a unique CDR3 amino acid sequence together with its V-J genes. Clonal expansion, Shannon diversity and CDR3 relatedness were evaluated with VDJtools (CalcPairwiseDistances, ClusterSamples), while phylogenetic trees were built in CLCbio workbench. Expanded clones were defined as having at least 8 unique UMIs, based on coefficient-of-variation modelling across technical triplicates. TCRdb's own reprocessing of the public reads used fastp at Q25 and MiXCR and kept productive beta chains. Each CDR3 protein appears once, grouped with its most common genes and DNA. The V and J calls were not made by the authors but by TCRdb's processing. The sample contains roughly 38,000 distinct CDR3 sequences, over 8.5% of them found a single time. Approximately 3.5% of the sample is in the top ten clones.

This clonotype originated in a man in his fifties or sixties with HTLV-1-associated myelopathy (HAM/TSP). Material for sequencing was PBMCs. The rearranged chain carries TRBV12-3 or TRBV12-4 and TRBJ1-5; 6 matching bases give a weak D call of TRBD1. The CDR3 region: CASGGGPARGNQPQHF. The DNA sequence is TGTGCCAGTGGGGGGGGGCCGGCAAGGGGCAATCAGCCCCAGCATTTT.